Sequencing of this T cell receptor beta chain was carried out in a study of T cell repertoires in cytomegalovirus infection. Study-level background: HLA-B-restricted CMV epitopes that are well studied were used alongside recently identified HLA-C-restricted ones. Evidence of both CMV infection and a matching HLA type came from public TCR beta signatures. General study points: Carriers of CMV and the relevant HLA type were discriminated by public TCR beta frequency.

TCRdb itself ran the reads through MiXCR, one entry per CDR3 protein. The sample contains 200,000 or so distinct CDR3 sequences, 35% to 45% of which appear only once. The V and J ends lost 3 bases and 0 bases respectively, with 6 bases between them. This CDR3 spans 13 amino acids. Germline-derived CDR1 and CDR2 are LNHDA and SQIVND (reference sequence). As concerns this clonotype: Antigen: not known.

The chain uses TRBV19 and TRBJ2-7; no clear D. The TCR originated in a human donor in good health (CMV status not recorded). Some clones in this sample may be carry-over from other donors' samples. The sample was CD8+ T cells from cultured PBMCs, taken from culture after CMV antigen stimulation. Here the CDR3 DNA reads TGTGCCAGTAGTATTGAGTCCTCCTACGAGCAGTACTTC. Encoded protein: CASSIESSYEQYF.